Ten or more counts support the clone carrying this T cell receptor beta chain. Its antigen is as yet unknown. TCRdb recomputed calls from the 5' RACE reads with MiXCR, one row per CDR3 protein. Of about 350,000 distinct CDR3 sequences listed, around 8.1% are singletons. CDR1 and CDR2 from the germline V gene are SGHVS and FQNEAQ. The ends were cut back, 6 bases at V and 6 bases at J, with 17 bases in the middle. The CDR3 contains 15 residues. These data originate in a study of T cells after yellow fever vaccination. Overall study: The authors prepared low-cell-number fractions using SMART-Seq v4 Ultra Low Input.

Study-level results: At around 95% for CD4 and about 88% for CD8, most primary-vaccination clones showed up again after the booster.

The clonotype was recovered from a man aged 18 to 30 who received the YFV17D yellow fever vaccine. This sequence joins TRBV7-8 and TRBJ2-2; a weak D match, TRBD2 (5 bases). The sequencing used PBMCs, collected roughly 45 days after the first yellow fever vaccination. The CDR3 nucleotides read TGTGCCAGCAGACCTACACGGCTGCGGGCCGGGGAGCTGTTTTTT. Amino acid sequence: CASRPTRLRAGELFF.